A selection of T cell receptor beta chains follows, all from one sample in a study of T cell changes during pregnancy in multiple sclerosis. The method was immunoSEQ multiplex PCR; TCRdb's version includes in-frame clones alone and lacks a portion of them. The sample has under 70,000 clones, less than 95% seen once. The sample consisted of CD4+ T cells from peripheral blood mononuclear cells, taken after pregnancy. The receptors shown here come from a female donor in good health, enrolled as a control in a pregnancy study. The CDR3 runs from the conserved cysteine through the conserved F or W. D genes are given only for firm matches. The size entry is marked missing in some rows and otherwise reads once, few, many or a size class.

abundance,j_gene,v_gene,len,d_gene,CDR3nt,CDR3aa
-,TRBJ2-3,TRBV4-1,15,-,TGCGCCAGCAGCCAAGGGCATCCTAGCACAGATACGCAGTATTTT,CASSQGHPSTDTQYF
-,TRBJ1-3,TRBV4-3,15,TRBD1,TGCGCCAGCAGCCCAACACGACAGGGGAAGAACACCATATATTTT,CASSPTRQGKNTIYF
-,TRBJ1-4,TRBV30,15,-,TGTGCCTGGACACCCACCGGGACACCCAATGAAAAACTGTTTTTT,CAWTPTGTPNEKLFF
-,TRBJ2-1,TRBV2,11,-,TGTGCCAGCGAGATATTCAATGAGCAGTTCTTC,CASEIFNEQFF
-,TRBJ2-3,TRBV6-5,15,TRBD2,TGTGCCAGCGGGGTCGGAAGCGGGGGGGCATATACGCAGTATTTT,CASGVGSGGAYTQYF
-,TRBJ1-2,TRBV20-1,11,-,TGCAGTGCTAGACTCTCCCTTGGCTACACCTTC,CSARLSLGYTF
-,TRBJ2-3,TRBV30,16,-,TGTGCCTGGAGCCGAGGGTTAGGGAAGAACACAGATACGCAGTATTTT,CAWSRGLGKNTDTQYF
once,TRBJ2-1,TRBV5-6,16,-,TGTGCCAGCACCACTAGGTTCCCCAGCTCCTACAATGAGCAGTTCTTC,CASTTRFPSSYNEQFF
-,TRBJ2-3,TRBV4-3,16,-,TGCGCCAGCAGCCAAGAAGGCGGGGCTAGCACAGATACGCAGTATTTT,CASSQEGGASTDTQYF
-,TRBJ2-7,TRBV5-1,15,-,TGCGCCAGCAGCTCCTGGGCAGGGGGGACCTACGAGCAGTACTTC,CASSSWAGGTYEQYF